What follows are 13 T cell receptor beta chains derived from one specimen sequenced in a study of identical twins. Via MiXCR, TCRdb re-called the 5' RACE reads, giving one row per CDR3 protein. This table has under 900,000 distinct CDR3 sequences, roughly 20% appearing once. These sequences were also reported in another study, on T cells expressing NK-cell markers.

Sequenced: PBMCs. Receptors were obtained from a woman younger than 35 in good health.

This clonotype was seen only a few times. CDR3 loop: CASSSGRKNTEAFF. Here the CDR3 DNA reads TGTGCCAGCAGCTCAGGGCGAAAGAACACTGAAGCTTTCTTT. V and J are TRBV7-9 and TRBJ1-1, with D possibly matching TRBD1 (5 bases). The length of the CDR3 is 14 residues. Trimming took off 4 bases at V and 1 base at J, with 10 bases between the two ends. The germline V gene has CDR1 SEHNR and CDR2 FQNEAQ (reference sequence).

The chain joins TRBV12-3 or TRBV12-4 to TRBJ1-5; 8 bases fit TRBD1. This CDR3 region has 15 residues. Trimming took 5 bases from V and 2 from J; bases not matched to a gene: 5. CDR3 loop: CASSDQGAGNQPQHF. The CDR3 coding sequence is TGTGCCAGCAGTGATCAGGGGGCGGGCAATCAGCCCCAGCATTTT.

The J gene is TRBJ2-3, the V gene TRBV29-1; TRBD1 or TRBD2 may be the D gene (5 bases each). Germline V gives CDR1 SQVTM, CDR2 ANQGSEA. V was cut by 3 bases and J by 0 bases, with 10 bases left in between. This CDR3 contains 14 residues. CDR3 residues: CSVEPGPSTDTQYF. The CDR3 DNA reads as TGCAGCGTTGAGCCGGGACCGAGCACAGATACGCAGTATTTT.

J is TRBJ2-1 and V is TRBV3-1; tentative D call: TRBD2 (6 bases). CDR3 size: 14 residues. Germline loops: CDR1 LGHDT, CDR2 YNNKEL (reference sequence). V lost 2 bases, J lost 7 bases, and 12 bases lay in between. CDR3 loop: CASSQWEAENEQFF. The CDR3 nucleotides are TGTGCCAGCAGCCAATGGGAGGCGGAGAATGAGCAGTTCTTC.

V is TRBV24-1 and J is TRBJ2-5; 12 bases agree with TRBD2. V was clipped by 4 bases and J by 5 bases; unmatched bases: 4. The CDR3 consists of 15 residues. The V gene's germline CDR1 is KGHDR and CDR2 SFDVKD. For the CDR3, the DNA is TGTGCCACCAGTGACGGGGGGACTAGCGGGGAGACCCAGTACTTC. It specifies CATSDGGTSGETQYF.

This clonotype has just a few counts. V is TRBV3-1 and J is TRBJ2-7; D is undetermined. V was clipped by 4 bases and J by 6 bases, with 13 bases between them. CDR3 length: 13 residues. Germline V gene sequence: CDR1 LGHDT, CDR2 YNNKEL (reference sequence). In DNA form, the CDR3 reads TGTGCCAGCAGCCGGACCCTACAGACCGAGCAGTACTTC. Its translation is CASSRTLQTEQYF.

The V call is TRBV20-1, the J call TRBJ2-4; D unresolved. This CDR3 comprises 16 residues. V lost 0 bases and J lost 2, with 14 bases in between. CDR1 is DFQATT, CDR2 SNEGSKA, per germline (reference sequence). CDR3 sequence reads: CSARDGEASTKNIQYF. The CDR3 nucleotides read TGCAGTGCTAGAGACGGAGAGGCCTCTACCAAAAACATTCAGTACTTC.

The chain employs TRBV4-1 and TRBJ1-2, with 7 bases lining up with TRBD1. CDR3 length: 13 residues. The J segment lost 8 bases and the V segment lost 1 base, leaving 4 bases of the junction unmatched. Germline V gene lookup returns CDR1 MGHRA and CDR2 YSYEKL. CDR3 sequence (DNA): TGCGCCAGCAGCCAAGTCACAGGGGAAGGCTACACCTTC. This codes for CASSQVTGEGYTF.

The chain links TRBV29-1 to TRBJ2-3, with 11 bases aligning to TRBD2. V shed 4 bases, J shed 3 bases, and the junction held 9 bases outside the gene matches. Germline V CDR1 and CDR2: SQVTM, ANQGSEA. The CDR3 length is 16 residues. In DNA, the CDR3 is TGCAGCGTTGGGGGGGTGACTAGCGGGGCAACAGATACGCAGTATTTT. Protein product: CSVGGVTSGATDTQYF.

This chain joins TRBV13 and TRBJ2-7; 9 nucleotides match TRBD1. The length of the CDR3 is 15 residues. In germline, CDR1 is PRHDT, CDR2 FYEKMQ (reference sequence). V trimming: 4 bases; J trimming: 4 bases; junction bases outside the gene matches: 8. The DNA of the CDR3 is TGTGCCAGCAGCTCGGCCGGTGGACAGGGGTACGAGCAGTACTTC. It codes for CASSSAGGQGYEQYF.

The rearrangement uses TRBV9 and TRBJ1-1; 12 positions match TRBD1. The V and J ends lost 3 bases and 6 bases, in that order; junction bases with no gene match: 15. The CDR3 is 18 amino acids. The germline V gene has CDR1 SGDLS and CDR2 YYNGEE. The DNA for the CDR3 is TGTGCCAGCAGCGCCGATCCGGGACAGGGGGCGAGGGCTGCTGAAGCTTTCTTT. Its translation: CASSADPGQGARAAEAFF.

The chain uses TRBV7-6 and TRBJ1-4; D unresolved. Germline V lookup: CDR1 SGHVS, CDR2 FNYEAQ. Trimming took 6 bases from V and 0 from J, leaving 11 bases between them. This CDR3 region has 15 residues. CDR3 nucleotides: TGTGCCAGCAGTCGAGGAGGGACAACTAATGAAAAACTGTTTTTT. Protein: CASSRGGTTNEKLFF.

V and J are TRBV6-5 and TRBJ2-1, with TRBD2 matching 7 bases. J was trimmed by 9 bases and V by 2 bases; bases with no gene match: 4. Germline V gives CDR1 MNHEY, CDR2 SVGAGI. The CDR3 runs 13 residues. DNA of the CDR3: TGTGCCAGCAGTTACCCCGGGAGGAGTGAGCAGTTCTTC. Protein: CASSYPGRSEQFF.